This TCR beta chain was profiled in a study of PD-1 blockade in classical Hodgkin lymphoma. Points from the study as a whole: Researchers reported that CD4+ TCR diversity, though not CD8+, rose significantly by C4D1. Reports indicated that newly diagnosed patients had lower baseline TCR diversity than healthy donors did. Baseline diversity resembling that of newly diagnosed patients was seen in complete responders.

Details on this clone: Its antigen is not identified.

The CDR3 is 15 amino acids. CDR1 and CDR2 (germline): ENHRY, SYGVKD. Trimming pared 3 bases from V and 0 bases from J, leaving 12 bases between. Each of the patients experienced relapse following autologous stem cell transplantation, and their brentuximab vedotin exposure differed. Researchers pulled CD8+ T cells out of thawed PBMCs using magnetic negative selection. Sequencing was performed with immunoSEQ multiplex PCR; in TCRdb, only in-frame clones are kept and a portion is missing. The sample lists about 27,000 clones, almost 90% occurring once. The sample here was CD8+ T cells from blood, taken at baseline. This chain links TRBV10-3 with TRBJ2-7; D unresolved. The sequence derives from a human donor with classical Hodgkin lymphoma. In DNA, the CDR3 is TGTGCCATCAGTGAACGCGGAGCAAACTCCTACGAGCAGTACTTC. Residues: CAISERGANSYEQYF.